A selection of T cell receptor beta chains follows, all from one sample in a study of technical replicates of blood from a handful of donors. Profiled with immunoSEQ multiplex PCR; TCRdb holds only in-frame clones, not every one. The repertoire holds tens of thousands of clones, around 92% seen once, with about 0.35% in the top ten. Sequenced input: T cells isolated from PBMCs. The source of these receptors is a human donor in good health. Some clones in this sample may be carry-over from other donors' samples. Each CDR3 is given with its conserved first and last residue. A D gene is named only where the DNA matches it firmly. Part of the rows lack a size; the others show once, few, many or a class for expanded clones.

once TRBJ2-7 TRBV6-5 TRBD1 CASRQGYEQYF TGTGCCAGTAGACAGGGCTACGAGCAGTACTTC
- TRBJ1-2 TRBV5-1 - CASSLARSPNYGYTF TGCGCCAGCAGCTTGGCTCGGTCCCCGAACTATGGCTACACCTTC
once TRBJ1-2 TRBV10-3 - CAISELAYGYTF TGTGCCATCAGTGAACTCGCTTATGGCTACACCTTC
- TRBJ2-2 TRBV5-1 TRBD1 CASSYGQGSPGELFF TGCGCCAGCAGTTACGGACAGGGGAGTCCCGGGGAGCTGTTTTTT
- TRBJ2-7 TRBV11-3 TRBD1 CASSYPDRGKNEQYF TGTGCCAGCAGTTACCCGGACAGGGGGAAGAACGAGCAGTACTTC
- TRBJ1-2 TRBV5-1 - CASSLIIGTAKGYTF TGCGCCAGCAGCCTGATAATCGGGACTGCAAAAGGCTACACCTTC
- TRBJ2-1 TRBV7-3 - CASSLSRLRDRGYNEQFF TGTGCCAGCAGCTTATCCCGGTTGCGGGACAGAGGATACAATGAGCAGTTCTTC
- TRBJ2-7 TRBV7-6 TRBD1 CASSGTGNAEQYF TGTGCCAGCTCCGGGACAGGGAATGCCGAGCAGTACTTC
- TRBJ1-2 TRBV11-2 - CASRPSGWGYTF TGTGCCAGCAGGCCATCAGGGTGGGGCTACACCTTC
- TRBJ1-1 TRBV2 - CASRYRGTESTEAFF TGTGCCAGCAGATACCGGGGAACAGAATCCACTGAAGCTTTCTTT
- TRBJ1-4 TRBV7-8 - CASSLFKGFGEKLFF TGTGCCAGCAGCTTATTTAAGGGGTTTGGTGAAAAACTGTTTTTT
- TRBJ2-7 TRBV20-1 TRBD2 CAGLAGYEQYF TGCGCGGGACTAGCGGGGTACGAGCAGTACTTC
- TRBJ2-2 TRBV9 - CASSVALFNTGELFF TGTGCCAGCAGCGTAGCATTGTTTAACACCGGGGAGCTGTTTTTT
- TRBJ2-7 TRBV5-1 TRBD2 CASSLASSGGTYEQYF TGCGCCAGCAGCTTGGCGTCTAGCGGGGGCACGTACGAGCAGTACTTC
- TRBJ2-7 TRBV6-5 - CASSFWGDPEQYF TGTGCCAGCAGTTTCTGGGGGGATCCCGAGCAGTACTTC
- TRBJ2-7 TRBV19 TRBD1 CASTGTGGSYEQYF TGTGCCAGTACGGGGACAGGGGGGTCCTACGAGCAGTACTTC
- TRBJ2-1 TRBV9 TRBD2 CASSVATSGAMQFF TGTGCCAGCAGCGTCGCGACTAGCGGGGCCATGCAGTTCTTC
- TRBJ2-7 TRBV7-9 TRBD1 CASSLRDSYEQYF TGTGCCAGCAGCTTAAGGGACAGCTACGAGCAGTACTTC
- TRBJ1-1 TRBV2 TRBD1 CASGARTGNTEAFF TGTGCCAGCGGCGCGCGGACAGGCAACACTGAAGCTTTCTTT
- TRBJ1-5 TRBV11-2 TRBD1 CASSLTGGNQPQHF TGTGCCAGCAGCTTAACAGGGGGCAATCAGCCCCAGCATTTT
- TRBJ1-2 TRBV15 - CATSIRGDDGYTF TGTGCCACCAGCATACGAGGAGACGATGGCTACACCTTC
- TRBJ2-4 TRBV15 - CATSRSTGEINIQYF TGTGCCACCAGCAGATCGACGGGGGAGATCAACATTCAGTACTTC
- TRBJ2-5 TRBV11-3 - CASSLGWQAQYF TGTGCCAGCAGCTTAGGGTGGCAGGCCCAGTACTTC
- TRBJ2-2 TRBV19 - CASRWGQNTGELFF TGTGCCAGTAGATGGGGACAGAACACCGGGGAGCTGTTTTTT
- TRBJ2-7 TRBV28 TRBD2 CASRASGSMYEQYF TGTGCCAGCAGGGCTAGCGGGAGTATGTACGAGCAGTACTTC
- TRBJ2-2 TRBV2 TRBD1 CASSHDRANWGGELFF TGTGCCAGCAGCCACGACAGGGCCAATTGGGGCGGGGAGCTGTTTTTT
- TRBJ2-1 TRBV29-1 TRBD1 CSGATGGSYNEQFF TGCAGCGGTGCTACAGGGGGCTCCTACAATGAGCAGTTCTTC
- TRBJ2-2 TRBV6-5 TRBD2 CASGLAAGELFF TGTGCCAGCGGTCTAGCGGCCGGGGAGCTGTTTTTT
- TRBJ1-4 TRBV5-8 TRBD1 CASSLAPGTAWEKLFF TGTGCCAGCAGCTTGGCACCCGGGACAGCCTGGGAAAAACTGTTTTTT
- TRBJ2-7 TRBV5-1 TRBD1 CASSSGQGYEQYF TGCGCCAGCAGCTCAGGACAGGGCTACGAGCAGTACTTC
- TRBJ2-7 TRBV6-5 - CASRKEGYPAYEQYF TGTGCCAGCAGGAAAGAGGGCTACCCTGCCTACGAGCAGTACTTC
- TRBJ2-2 TRBV30 - CAWSDQGTNTGELFF TGTGCCTGGAGTGACCAGGGGACCAACACCGGGGAGCTGTTTTTT
- TRBJ2-2 TRBV6-5 TRBD2 CACQPGTSASGELFF TGTGCCTGTCAACCCGGGACTAGCGCTTCCGGGGAGCTGTTTTTT
- TRBJ2-7 TRBV5-6 TRBD1 CASSEADRGTNYEQYF TGTGCCAGCAGCGAAGCGGACAGGGGGACCAACTACGAGCAGTACTTC
- TRBJ2-7 TRBV9 TRBD2 CASSVTSGGYEQYF TGTGCCAGCAGCGTTACTAGCGGGGGTTACGAGCAGTACTTC
- TRBJ2-3 TRBV7-9 TRBD2 CASSPPGLAGDTQYF TGTGCCAGCAGCCCTCCGGGACTAGCGGGAGATACGCAGTATTTT
- TRBJ2-3 TRBV6-5 - CASKAGLHTDTQYF TGTGCCAGCAAGGCGGGACTCCACACAGATACGCAGTATTTT
- TRBJ2-7 TRBV9 - CASSVRTDYEQYF TGTGCCAGCAGCGTTAGGACGGACTACGAGCAGTACTTC
- TRBJ2-7 TRBV19 - CASSINSVTYEQYF TGTGCCAGTAGTATAAACTCTGTGACCTACGAGCAGTACTTC
- TRBJ2-7 TRBV7-3 - CASSLSGSSYEQYF TGTGCCAGCAGCTTAAGCGGTAGCTCCTACGAGCAGTACTTC
- TRBJ2-7 TRBV11-3 - CASSITYEQYF TGTGCCAGCAGTATTACTTACGAGCAGTACTTC
- TRBJ1-5 TRBV6-5 - CASGGGNQPQHF TGTGCTAGCGGGGGGGGTAATCAGCCCCAGCATTTT
- TRBJ2-2 TRBV19 - CASSIGSPTGELFF TGTGCCAGTAGTATAGGAAGCCCCACCGGGGAGCTGTTTTTT
- TRBJ2-1 TRBV7-2 TRBD2 CASSTGLAGEILNEQFF TGTGCCAGCAGCACGGGACTAGCGGGAGAAATCCTCAATGAGCAGTTCTTC
- TRBJ2-1 TRBV9 - CASSVERATYNEQFF TGTGCCAGCAGCGTAGAGAGGGCAACTTACAATGAGCAGTTCTTC
- TRBJ1-1 TRBV14 - CASSPKMVRTEAFF TGTGCCAGCAGCCCCAAGATGGTCCGGACTGAAGCTTTCTTT
- TRBJ2-3 TRBV2 - CASNSVTDTQYF TGTGCCAGCAATTCTGTAACAGATACGCAGTATTTT
- TRBJ2-2 TRBV7-7 - CASSLLIDTGELFF TGTGCTAGCAGCTTACTAATAGACACCGGGGAGCTGTTTTTT